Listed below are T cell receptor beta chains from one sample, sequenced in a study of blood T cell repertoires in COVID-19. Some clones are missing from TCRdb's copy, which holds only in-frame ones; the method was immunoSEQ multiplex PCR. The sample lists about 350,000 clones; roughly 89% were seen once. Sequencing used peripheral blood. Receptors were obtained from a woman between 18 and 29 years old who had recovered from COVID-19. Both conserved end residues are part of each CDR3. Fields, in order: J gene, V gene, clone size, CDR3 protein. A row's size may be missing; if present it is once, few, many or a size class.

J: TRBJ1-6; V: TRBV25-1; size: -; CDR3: CASHGSGGYNSPLHF
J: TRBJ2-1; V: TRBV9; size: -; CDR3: CASSAGTGRVEQFF
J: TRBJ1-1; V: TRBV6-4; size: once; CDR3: CASRRDRESTEAFF
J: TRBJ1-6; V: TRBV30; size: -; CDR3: CAWTNPRSYSPLHF
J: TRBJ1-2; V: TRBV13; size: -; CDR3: CASGWENRYGYTF
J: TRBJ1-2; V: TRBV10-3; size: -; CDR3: CAISEYKPGQKNYGYTF
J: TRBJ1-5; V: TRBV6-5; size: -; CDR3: CASRGQGAFQPQHF
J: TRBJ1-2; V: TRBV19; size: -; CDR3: CASSIDPGYNYGYTF
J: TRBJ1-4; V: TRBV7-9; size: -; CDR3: CASSQNEKLFF
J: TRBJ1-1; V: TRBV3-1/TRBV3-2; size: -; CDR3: CASSQRRGRYTEAFF
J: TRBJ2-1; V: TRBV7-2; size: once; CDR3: CASSSRDGYIDEQFF
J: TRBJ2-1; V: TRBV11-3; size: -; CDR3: CASSPSAGGPTEQFF
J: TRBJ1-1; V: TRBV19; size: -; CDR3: CASSYKGGHTEAFF
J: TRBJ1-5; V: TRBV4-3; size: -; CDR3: CASSQRDRGANSNQPQHF
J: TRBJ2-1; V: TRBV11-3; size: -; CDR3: CASSLEYSVSPPPNEQFF
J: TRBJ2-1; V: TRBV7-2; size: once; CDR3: CASGNYSGVGGEQFF